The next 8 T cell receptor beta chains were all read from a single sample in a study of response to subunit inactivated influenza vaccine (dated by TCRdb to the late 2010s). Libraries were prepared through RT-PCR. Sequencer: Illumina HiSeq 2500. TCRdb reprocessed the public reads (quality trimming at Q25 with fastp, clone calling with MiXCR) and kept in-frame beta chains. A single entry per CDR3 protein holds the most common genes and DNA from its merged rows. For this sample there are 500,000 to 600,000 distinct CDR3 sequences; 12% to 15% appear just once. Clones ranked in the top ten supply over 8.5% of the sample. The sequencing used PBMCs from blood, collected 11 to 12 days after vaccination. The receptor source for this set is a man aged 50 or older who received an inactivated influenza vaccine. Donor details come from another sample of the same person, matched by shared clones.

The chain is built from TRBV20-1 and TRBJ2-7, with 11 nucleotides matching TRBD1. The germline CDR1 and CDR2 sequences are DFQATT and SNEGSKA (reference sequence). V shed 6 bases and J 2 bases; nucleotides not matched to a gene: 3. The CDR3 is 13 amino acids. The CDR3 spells CSARDRGTYEQYF. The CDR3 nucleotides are TGCAGTGCCCGGGACAGGGGGACCTACGAGCAGTACTTC.

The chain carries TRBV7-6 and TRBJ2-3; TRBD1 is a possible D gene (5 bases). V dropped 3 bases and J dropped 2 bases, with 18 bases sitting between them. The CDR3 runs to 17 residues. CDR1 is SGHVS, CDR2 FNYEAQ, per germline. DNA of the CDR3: TGTGCCAGCAGCTTGAGAGGTCGTACAGGCCACACAGATACGCAGTATTTT. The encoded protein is CASSLRGRTGHTDTQYF.

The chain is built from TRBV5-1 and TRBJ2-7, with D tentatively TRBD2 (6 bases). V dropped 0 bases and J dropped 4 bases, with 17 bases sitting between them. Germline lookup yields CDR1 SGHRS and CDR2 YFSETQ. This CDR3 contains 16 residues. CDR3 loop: CASSLGGRGGLYEQYF. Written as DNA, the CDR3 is TGCGCCAGCAGCTTGGGAGGCCGGGGAGGCCTTTACGAGCAGTACTTC.

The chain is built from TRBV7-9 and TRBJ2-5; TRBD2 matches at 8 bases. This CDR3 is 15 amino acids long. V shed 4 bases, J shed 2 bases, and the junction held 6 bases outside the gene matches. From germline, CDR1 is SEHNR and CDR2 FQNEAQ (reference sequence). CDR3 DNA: TGTGCCAGCAGCTGGGGGTCGGGGGGGCAAGAGACCCAGTACTTC. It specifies CASSWGSGGQETQYF.

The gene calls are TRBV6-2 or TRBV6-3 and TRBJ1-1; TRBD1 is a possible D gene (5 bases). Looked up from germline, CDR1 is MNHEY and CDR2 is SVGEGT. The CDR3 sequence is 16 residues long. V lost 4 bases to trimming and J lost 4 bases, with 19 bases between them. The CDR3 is CASSSRSRDRITEAFF. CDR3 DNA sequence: TGTGCCAGCAGTTCAAGAAGCCGGGACCGAATCACTGAAGCTTTCTTT.

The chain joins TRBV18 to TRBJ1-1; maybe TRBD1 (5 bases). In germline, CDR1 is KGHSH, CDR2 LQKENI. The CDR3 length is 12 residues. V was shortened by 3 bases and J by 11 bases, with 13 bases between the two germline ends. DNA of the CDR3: TGTGCCAGCTCACCGCGGGGGTCTAGGGCTTTCTTT. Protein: CASSPRGSRAFF.

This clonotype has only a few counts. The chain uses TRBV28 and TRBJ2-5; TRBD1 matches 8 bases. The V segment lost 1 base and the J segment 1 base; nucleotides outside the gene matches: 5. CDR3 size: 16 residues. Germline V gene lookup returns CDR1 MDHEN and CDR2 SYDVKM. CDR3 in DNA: TGTGCCAGCAGTTTATACAGGGGGTCCTTCCAAGAGACCCAGTACTTC. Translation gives CASSLYRGSFQETQYF.

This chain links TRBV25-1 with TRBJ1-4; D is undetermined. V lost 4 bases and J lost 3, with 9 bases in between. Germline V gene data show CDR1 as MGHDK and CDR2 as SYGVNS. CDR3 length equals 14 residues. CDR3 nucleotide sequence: TGTGCCAGCAGTGGCTCGGTGGCTAATGAAAAACTGTTTTTT. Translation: CASSGSVANEKLFF.